Here is one T cell receptor beta chain with its context. Its antigen is not known. Blood samples were obtained at baseline, cycle 4 day 1, and cycle 7 day 1. This sample is drawn from a study of OX40 agonist ivuxolimab in advanced cancers. Study-level information: An agonistic human IgG2 monoclonal antibody against OX40 (CD134) was given. Averaging 60 years in age, with a range of about 23 to 79, the cohort was around 87% male. Study outcomes and limitations: There were, on average, more expanded clones in CD8+ T cells than in CD4+.

Assay used: immunoSEQ multiplex PCR; TCRdb lists only in-frame clones, some missing. The sample has tens of thousands of clones; nearly 90% are singletons. Material: CD4+ or CD8+ T cells sorted from blood, obtained in a trial of the OX40 agonist ivuxolimab. The clonotype originates from an adult with an advanced solid tumor such as melanoma, head and neck, liver or kidney cancer.

CDR3 region: CASTGTSELRTDTQYF. The CDR3 DNA sequence: TGTGCCAGCACCGGGACTAGCGAGCTGAGGACAGATACGCAGTATTTT. V is TRBV5-6 and J is TRBJ2-3; 10 positions agree with TRBD2. V was clipped by 6 bases and J by 3 bases; unmatched bases: 10. Per the germline V gene, CDR1 is SGHDT and CDR2 is YYEEEE. CDR3 length equals 16 residues.